This TCR beta chain comes out of a study of tumor-infiltrating lymphocytes in primary liver carcinoma. Constant-region priming of about 520 ng total RNA yielded TCR beta cDNA. Three nested multiplex PCR rounds, a slightly modified ARM-PCR method, built the TCR beta libraries. TRBV1-TRBV30 forward primers paired with a C-beta reverse primer were used in the first two PCR rounds, which ran around 10 cycles each. TCRdb recomputed calls from the multiplex PCR reads with MiXCR, one row per CDR3 protein. Among under 45,000 distinct CDR3 sequences, around 74% were seen once, and the ten largest hold 16%. The source material, about 18-33 mg of unsorted bulk tissue, was used to co-extract RNA and DNA. The authors sampled five separate regions per tumor. CDR3 length: 12 residues.

This sequence originates from a man aged 35 to 55 with primary liver carcinoma and hepatitis B virus infection. The V and J genes are TRBV12-3 or TRBV12-4 and TRBJ2-1; D assignment may be TRBD1 or TRBD2 (6 bases each). Material: liver tumor tissue from sampling region 4. As to subset: tumor region T4, right-lateral pole. The CDR3 is CANSHRGHEQFF. The CDR3 nucleotides are TGTGCTAACAGTCACCGGGGGCATGAGCAGTTCTTC.